Shown below are 19 T cell receptor beta chains from a single sample sequenced in a study of blood T cell repertoires in COVID-19. The table came from immunoSEQ multiplex PCR; TCRdb's copy has only in-frame clones and leaves some out. The profile covers more than 200,000 clones, with under 90% appearing a single time and 1.8% taken by the ten largest. Specimen: PBMCs or T cells enriched from blood (not recorded which). These receptors were taken from a man between 60 and 75 years old who had recovered from COVID-19.

The rearrangement uses TRBV3-1 (or the pseudogene TRBV3-2) and TRBJ2-2; 7 positions agree with TRBD1. V was clipped by 0 bases and J by 6 bases; unmatched bases: 4. Germline V gene data show CDR1 as LGHDT and CDR2 as YNNKEL (reference sequence). CDR3 size: 15 residues. CDR3 protein: CASSQERGRAGELFF. The CDR3 nucleotides read TGTGCCAGCAGCCAAGAGAGGGGGCGAGCCGGGGAGCTGTTTTTT.

This chain joins TRBV10-2 and TRBJ1-4; TRBD1 agrees at 9 bases. The V gene end was trimmed by 0 bases and the J gene end by 8 bases; junction bases not matched to a gene: 4. Germline assignment: CDR1 WSHSY and CDR2 SAAADI. This CDR3 region has 15 residues. CDR3 sequence: CASSESGQGFEKLFF. The CDR3 coding sequence is TGCGCCAGCAGTGAGTCGGGACAGGGATTCGAAAAACTGTTTTTT.

The V and J genes are TRBV5-4 and TRBJ1-2, with 10 positions matching TRBD1. Germline V gene data show CDR1 as SGHNT and CDR2 as YYREEE (reference sequence). The CDR3 has 15 residues. V trimming: 3 bases; J trimming: 4 bases; junction bases outside the gene matches: 6. CDR3 in amino acids: CASSWGGQGLYGYTF. CDR3 bases: TGTGCCAGCAGCTGGGGGGGACAGGGGCTCTATGGCTACACCTTC.

Comment on this clone: This sample includes further DNA sequences coding for the same CDR3. This rearrangement joins TRBV12-3 or TRBV12-4 to TRBJ1-1; D remains ambiguous. V was pared by 3 bases and J by 1 base, with 6 bases between. The CDR3 is made up of 13 amino acids. CDR3 DNA sequence: TGTGCCAGCAGTTTCTCAGGGAACACTGAAGCTTTCTTT. This gives the protein CASSFSGNTEAFF.

The J gene is TRBJ2-1, the V gene TRBV24-1; 8 bases are shared with TRBD2. The CDR3 contains 17 residues. V gave up 1 base and J gave up 3 bases; unmatched junction bases: 7. Germline CDR1 is KGHDR and CDR2 is SFDVKD. The CDR3 spells CATSDFRAGGIYNEQFF. DNA for the CDR3: TGTGCCACCAGTGATTTTCGGGCGGGGGGTATCTACAATGAGCAGTTCTTC.

J is TRBJ1-4 and V is TRBV9; D call uncertain. There are 14 residues in the CDR3. Germline V gene lookup returns CDR1 SGDLS and CDR2 YYNGEE. The V and J ends lost 1 base and 4 bases respectively, with 8 bases between them. The DNA of the CDR3 is TGTGCCAGCAGCGTAACCGGGGATAATGAAAAACTGTTTTTT. It specifies CASSVTGDNEKLFF.

The chain carries TRBV3-1 (or the pseudogene TRBV3-2) and TRBJ1-4, with 7 nucleotides matching TRBD1. CDR1 and CDR2 from the germline V gene are LGHDT and YNNKEL (reference sequence). V lost 3 bases, J lost 5 bases, and 9 bases stayed unmatched. CDR3 length: 16 residues. CDR3 amino acids: CASSHYRGQENEKLFF. The CDR3 DNA reads as TGTGCCAGCAGCCACTACCGAGGACAGGAGAATGAAAAACTGTTTTTT.

This clone came up a few times. The same CDR3 is also encoded by other DNA sequences in this sample. V gene TRBV25-1 combines with J gene TRBJ1-1; D call uncertain. Germline CDR1 and CDR2: MGHDK and SYGVNS. The CDR3 runs to 13 residues. The V gene lost 0 bases and the J gene lost 3 bases, with 5 bases spanning the gap. The CDR3 sequence: CASSEYGDTEAFF. CDR3 sequence (DNA): TGTGCCAGCAGTGAATACGGGGACACTGAAGCTTTCTTT.

This CDR3 reads CASSPRGRVTEAFF. The CDR3 nucleotides read TGTGCCAGCAGCCCGCGGGGGAGGGTCACTGAAGCTTTCTTT. V is TRBV14 and J is TRBJ1-1, with D perhaps TRBD1 (5 bases). Germline V lookup: CDR1 SGHDN, CDR2 FVKESK. The CDR3 totals 14 residues. V was trimmed by 4 bases and J by 4 bases, leaving 13 bases between them.

The rearrangement links TRBV4-3 to TRBJ2-5; tentatively, D is TRBD1 (6 bases). Trimming removed 0 bases at V and 5 bases at J, with 13 bases between. The CDR3 is 15 amino acids. Per the germline V gene, CDR1 is LGHNA and CDR2 is YSLEER. The CDR3 spells CASSQDMGARETQYF. The CDR3 region has the DNA TGCGCCAGCAGCCAAGATATGGGGGCCCGGGAGACCCAGTACTTC.

The chain carries TRBV11-2 and TRBJ2-5, with D maybe TRBD2 (5 bases). From germline, CDR1 is SGHAT and CDR2 FQNNGV. The germline V and J ends were trimmed by 5 bases and 4 bases, with 20 bases remaining between them. The CDR3 has 16 amino acids. This CDR3 reads CASSINGVVAAETQYF. Written as DNA, the CDR3 is TGTGCCAGCAGCATAAACGGGGTGGTAGCCGCAGAGACCCAGTACTTC.

This chain uses TRBV6-5 with TRBJ1-2, with D unresolved. CDR3 length: 14 residues. CDR1 and CDR2 (germline): MNHEY, SVGAGI. Trimming took 4 bases from V and 5 from J, leaving 14 bases between them. Here the CDR3 reads CASSSPSGRYGYTF. CDR3 DNA sequence: TGTGCCAGCAGTTCCCCTTCGGGGAGGTATGGCTACACCTTC.

The rearrangement uses TRBV18 and TRBJ2-1; 10 nucleotides align to TRBD2. Germline V lookup: CDR1 KGHSH, CDR2 LQKENI. There are 15 residues in the CDR3. V shed 3 bases, J shed 8 bases, and the junction held 7 bases outside the gene matches. This CDR3 reads CASSPMTSGRYEQFF. The CDR3 DNA reads as TGTGCCAGCTCACCGATGACTAGCGGGCGTTATGAGCAGTTCTTC.

This clone was counted once. The chain combines TRBV7-3 with TRBJ2-6; D not resolved. Trimming pared 5 bases from V and 0 bases from J, leaving 8 bases between. Germline V gene data show CDR1 as SGHTA and CDR2 as FQGTGA. The CDR3 runs to 15 residues. CDR3 protein: CASSPGGSGANVLTF. The CDR3 nucleotides read TGTGCCAGCAGCCCCGGTGGCTCTGGGGCCAACGTCCTGACTTTC.

This chain uses TRBV29-1 with TRBJ1-4; no clear D gene. With 7 bases removed from V and 7 bases from J, the gap between germline ends came to 16 bases. The CDR3 totals 13 residues. Germline loops: CDR1 SQVTM, CDR2 ANQGSEA. The CDR3 nucleotides read TGCAGCGCCCAAGGAGGGTACGGTGAAAAACTGTTTTTT. Translating gives CSAQGGYGEKLFF.

Notes on this clone: The sample carries other DNA sequences with the same CDR3. The chain is built from TRBV15 and TRBJ1-1; no clear D. The CDR3 covers 15 residues. The V end was cut by 0 bases, the J end by 2 bases, with 10 bases between. Germline CDR1 LNHNV, CDR2 YYDKDF (reference sequence). The CDR3 sequence: CATSRDGPGNTEAFF. DNA of the CDR3: TGTGCCACCAGCAGAGATGGTCCAGGCAACACTGAAGCTTTCTTT.

The chain joins TRBV19 to TRBJ1-1; no firm D call. The CDR3 covers 14 residues. Trimming pared 5 bases from V and 5 bases from J, leaving 15 bases between. From germline, CDR1 is LNHDA and CDR2 SQIVND (reference sequence). CDR3 sequence: CASSDTPGKTEAFF. The CDR3 nucleotides read TGTGCCAGTAGTGATACCCCGGGGAAGACTGAAGCTTTCTTT.

The CDR3 nucleotides read TGTGCCAGCAGCCAACGCAGCCGGGGAACCTACGAGCAGTACTTC. This translates into CASSQRSRGTYEQYF. The rearrangement links TRBV3-1 (or the pseudogene TRBV3-2) to TRBJ2-7, with a tentative D call TRBD2 (5 bases). The CDR3 covers 15 residues. V shed 2 bases and J shed 2 bases, with 13 bases lying between them. Germline CDR1 reads LGHDT; CDR2 reads YNNKEL (reference sequence).

This chain uses TRBV29-1 with TRBJ2-3; 7 nucleotides align to TRBD2. CDR3 length: 12 residues. J was trimmed by 6 bases and V by 7 bases; bases with no gene match: 7. Germline V gives CDR1 SQVTM, CDR2 ANQGSEA. DNA for the CDR3: TGCAGCGCCTGGGGGGGAGCGGATACGCAGTATTTT. Amino acids: CSAWGGADTQYF.